This entry lists 9 T cell receptor beta chains sequenced from one sample in a study of T-cell reconstitution after alpha-beta-depleted transplantation in children. TCRbeta library preparation incorporated unique molecular identifiers. TCRdb re-called the PCR reads through MiXCR, storing one row per CDR3 protein. The sample includes some 490,000 distinct CDR3 sequences, about 12% seen only once; the top ten take under 7%. The source material was PBMCs from the stem cell graft donor, sampled from the stem cell graft. The receptors come from a human donor who donated a stem cell graft to a child with combined immunodeficiency.

At least ten counts were recorded for this clonotype. This sequence joins TRBV30 and TRBJ2-1; D gene ambiguous. Germline assignment: CDR1 GTSNPN and CDR2 SVGIG (reference sequence). This CDR3 contains 12 residues. Trimming removed 2 bases at V and 9 bases at J, with 11 bases between. The CDR3, as DNA: TGTGCCTGGAGTCCAAGCCGTGGTGAGCAGTTCTTC. Its protein is CAWSPSRGEQFF.

In this sample, this clonotype turned up many times. The chain couples TRBV29-1 to TRBJ2-1; a possible D gene is TRBD1 (5 bases). V was clipped by 3 bases and J by 6 bases, with 9 bases between them. The length of the CDR3 is 12 residues. CDR1 is SQVTM, CDR2 ANQGSEA, per germline. The CDR3 reads CSVDDRVNEQFF. CDR3 coding DNA: TGCAGCGTTGATGACAGAGTCAATGAGCAGTTCTTC.

This clonotype was seen repeatedly, ten times or more. The CDR3 coding sequence is TGTGCCAGCAGCCGGGGACCAATGGGACTCATTCGGACCTCCTACGAGCAGTACTTC. Protein product: CASSRGPMGLIRTSYEQYF. This chain connects TRBV6-1 to TRBJ2-7, with D tentatively TRBD2 (6 bases). Trimming pared 6 bases from V and 0 bases from J, leaving 27 bases between. This CDR3 is built from 19 residues. Germline lookup yields CDR1 MNHNS and CDR2 SASEGT.

The V and J genes are TRBV12-3 or TRBV12-4 and TRBJ2-7; 7 nucleotides line up with TRBD2. The CDR3 covers 12 residues. V gave up 3 bases and J gave up 12 bases; unmatched junction bases: 8. CDR3 amino acids: CASSFQRDRRYF. The CDR3 bases are TGTGCCAGCAGTTTCCAGCGGGACCGCCGGTACTTC.

J is TRBJ2-1 and V is TRBV20-1; 7 bases fit TRBD1. CDR1 and CDR2 (germline): DFQATT, SNEGSKA (reference sequence). V dropped 8 bases and J dropped 4; count of bases not matched to a gene: 11. The CDR3 length is 14 residues. The CDR3 DNA sequence: TGCAGTACACGCCCTCGACAGGGATACAATGAGCAGTTCTTC. This codes for CSTRPRQGYNEQFF.

J is TRBJ2-7 and V is TRBV12-3 or TRBV12-4; 10 bases map to TRBD2. Losses at the gene ends were 5 bases for V and 5 bases for J; bases not matched to a gene: 9. The CDR3 totals 15 residues. The CDR3 here is CASSRLGLAVHEQYF. The CDR3 DNA reads TGTGCCAGCAGTCGACTCGGACTAGCGGTCCACGAGCAGTACTTC.

This clonotype was seen many times. The rearrangement uses TRBV20-1 and TRBJ2-2; TRBD2 agrees at 11 bases. Germline loops: CDR1 DFQATT, CDR2 SNEGSKA (reference sequence). The CDR3 has 16 amino acids. The V and J ends lost 3 bases and 3 bases, in that order; junction bases with no gene match: 6. CDR3 residues: CSARIMTSGDTGELFF. DNA for the CDR3: TGCAGTGCTAGGATCATGACTAGCGGGGACACCGGGGAGCTGTTTTTT.

This clonotype was detected a few times. The chain recombines TRBV25-1 with TRBJ2-7; D possibly corresponds to TRBD1 (6 bases). V dropped 1 base and J dropped 0 bases, with 10 bases sitting between them. CDR1 and CDR2 from the germline V gene are MGHDK and SYGVNS. The CDR3 runs to 15 residues. CDR3 coding DNA: TGTGCCAGCAGTGAATCTGGGGGCCTCTCCTACGAGCAGTACTTC. This translates into CASSESGGLSYEQYF.

This clonotype occurred once. The V and J genes are TRBV9 and TRBJ2-5; a possible D gene is TRBD2 (6 bases). The germline V gene encodes CDR1 SGDLS and CDR2 YYNGEE. V was pared by 2 bases and J by 4 bases, with 15 bases between. CDR3 size: 15 residues. The CDR3 DNA reads TGTGCCAGCAGCGTGTCCGGGACTCGAGGAGAGACCCAGTACTTC. Its protein product is CASSVSGTRGETQYF. Drawing the rest from reference TRBV9 and TRBJ2-5, the complete variable domain is DSGVTQTPKHLITATGQRVTLRCSPRSGDLSVYWYQQSLDQGLQFLIQYYNGEERAKGNILERFSAQQFPDLHSELNLSSLELGDSALYFCASSVSGTRGETQYFGPGTRLLVL.